This TCR beta chain originates from a study of blood T cells in healthy people across ages. This clonotype was observed many times. A second roughly 6 to 11 cycle PCR used barcoded and J-beta primers. Every cDNA was tagged by a template-switch adaptor with 12 random nucleotides. MiXCR was run by TCRdb on the 5' RACE reads, yielding one entry per CDR3 protein. The table includes about 650,000 distinct CDR3 sequences, around 50% detected once. Sequenced sample: blood. The sequence was collected from a woman aged 80 or older in good health.

CDR3 sequence: CSEIRQGDNDEQYF. DNA for the CDR3: TGCAGCGAGATAAGACAGGGGGACAACGACGAGCAGTACTTC. The chain couples TRBV29-1 to TRBJ2-7, with 9 bases fitting TRBD1. CDR1 is SQVTM, CDR2 ANQGSEA, per germline. The V gene end was trimmed by 7 bases and the J gene end by 5 bases; junction bases not matched to a gene: 12. The CDR3 length is 14 residues.